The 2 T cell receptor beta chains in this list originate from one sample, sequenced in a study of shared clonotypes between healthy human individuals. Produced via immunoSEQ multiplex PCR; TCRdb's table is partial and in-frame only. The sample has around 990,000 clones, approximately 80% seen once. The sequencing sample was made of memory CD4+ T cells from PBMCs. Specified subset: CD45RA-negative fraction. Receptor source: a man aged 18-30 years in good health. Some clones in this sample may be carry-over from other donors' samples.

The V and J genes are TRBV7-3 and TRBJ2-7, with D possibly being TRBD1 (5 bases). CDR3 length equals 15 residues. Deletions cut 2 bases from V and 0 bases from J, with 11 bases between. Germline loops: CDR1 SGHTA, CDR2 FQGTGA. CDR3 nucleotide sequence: TGTGCCAGCAGCTTAGGCAGGGCCAGCTCCTACGAGCAGTACTTC. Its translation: CASSLGRASSYEQYF.

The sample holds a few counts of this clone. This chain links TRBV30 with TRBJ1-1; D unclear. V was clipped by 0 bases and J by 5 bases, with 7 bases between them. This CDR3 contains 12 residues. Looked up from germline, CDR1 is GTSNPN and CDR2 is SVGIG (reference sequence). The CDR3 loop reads CAWSVLGTEAFF. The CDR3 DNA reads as TGTGCCTGGAGTGTTCTGGGGACTGAAGCTTTCTTT.